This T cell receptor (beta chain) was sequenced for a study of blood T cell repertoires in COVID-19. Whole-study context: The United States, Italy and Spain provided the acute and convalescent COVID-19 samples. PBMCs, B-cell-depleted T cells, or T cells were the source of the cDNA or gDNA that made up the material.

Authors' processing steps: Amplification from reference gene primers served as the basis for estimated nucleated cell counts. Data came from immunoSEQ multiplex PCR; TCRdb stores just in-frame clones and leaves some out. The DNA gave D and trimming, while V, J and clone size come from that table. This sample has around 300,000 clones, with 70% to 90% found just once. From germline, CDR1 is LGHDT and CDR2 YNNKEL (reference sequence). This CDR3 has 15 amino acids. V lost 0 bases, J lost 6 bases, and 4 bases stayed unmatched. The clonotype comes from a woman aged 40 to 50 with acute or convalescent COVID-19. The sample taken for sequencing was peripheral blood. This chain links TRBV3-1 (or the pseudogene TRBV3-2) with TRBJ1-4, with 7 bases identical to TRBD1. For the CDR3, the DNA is TGTGCCAGCAGCCAAGATTGGACAGGCTATGAAAAACTGTTTTTT. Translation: CASSQDWTGYEKLFF.